This entry describes one T cell receptor beta chain. This sample is drawn from a study of cytomegalovirus exposure and HLA in healthy donors. About the study: Roughly 80 million unique TCRs from HLA-typed donors were held in an early data release.

The PCR had 60 Vbeta and 13 Jbeta primers. The repertoire was sequenced with immunoSEQ multiplex PCR; TCRdb's copy has only in-frame clones and lacks some. Of 85,000 to 120,000 clones in the sample, 60% to 80% are singletons; the top ten hold roughly 3%. This CDR3 is 14 amino acids long. Between the trimmed V and J ends, which lost 6 bases and 3 bases, there was a span of 12 bases. Germline V gene data show CDR1 as SNHLY and CDR2 as FYNNEI. The clonotype was recovered from a female donor in good health and CMV-seronegative. Sequencing was done on a sample of PBMCs. The rearrangement joins TRBV2 to TRBJ2-1; D possibly corresponds to TRBD2 (5 bases). The CDR3 DNA is TGTGCCAGCAGGGAGAGCGGATACTACAATGAGCAGTTCTTC. Its translation: CASRESGYYNEQFF. The whole variable domain, remainder taken from reference TRBV2 and TRBJ2-1, is EPEVTQTPSHQVTQMGQEVILRCVPISNHLYFYWYRQILGQKVEFLVSFYNNEISEKSEIFDDQFSVERPDGSNFTLKIRSTKLEDSAMYFCASRESGYYNEQFFGPGTRLTVL.